Listed below are T cell receptor beta chains from one sample, sequenced in a study of blood T cell repertoires in COVID-19. The assay was immunoSEQ multiplex PCR, and TCRdb's table has in-frame clones only and misses some. Here the sample spans nearly 200,000 clones, approximately 84% being singletons. Sequenced: peripheral blood. The receptors come from a human donor with acute or convalescent COVID-19. The donor label of this sample is uncertain. CDR3s include the opening cysteine and the closing phenylalanine or tryptophan. The D gene is left open where the match is weak. Clone size is given for some rows only: seen once, a few or many times, or a class if the clone is expanded.

D: TRBD2
size: many
J: TRBJ2-7
length: 13
V: TRBV6-6
DNA: TGTGCCAGCAGGGCAGCGGGAGGAGGCGAGCAGTACTTC
CDR3: CASRAAGGGEQYF

D: TRBD2
size: -
J: TRBJ2-7
length: 15
V: TRBV6-1
DNA: TGTGCCAGCAGTGAGGAGACTAGCGGAACCTACGAGCAGTACTTC
CDR3: CASSEETSGTYEQYF

D: TRBD1
size: once
J: TRBJ2-7
length: 15
V: TRBV6-1
DNA: TGTGCCAGCAGTGATCCGACAGGGCACTACTACGAGCAGTACTTC
CDR3: CASSDPTGHYYEQYF

D: -
size: -
J: TRBJ2-3
length: 12
V: TRBV6-1
DNA: TGTGCCAGCACCAAACAGGGAGATACGCAGTATTTT
CDR3: CASTKQGDTQYF

D: -
size: -
J: TRBJ1-5
length: 13
V: TRBV27
DNA: TGTGCCAGCAGTACCCGGGGGAATCAGCCCCAGCATTTT
CDR3: CASSTRGNQPQHF

D: TRBD1
size: -
J: TRBJ2-1
length: 16
V: TRBV3-1/TRBV3-2
DNA: TGTGCCAGCAGCCAACCTAGGGGGACAGGGACCCATGAGCAGTTCTTC
CDR3: CASSQPRGTGTHEQFF

D: TRBD2
size: -
J: TRBJ2-5
length: 15
V: TRBV5-1
DNA: TGCGCCAGCAGCTCTCAGGGACTAGTAACGGAGACCCAGTACTTC
CDR3: CASSSQGLVTETQYF

D: TRBD1
size: once
J: TRBJ1-1
length: 15
V: TRBV5-4
DNA: TGTGCCAGCAGCTCCAAGGGGGGACAGCGGGCTGAAGCTTTCTTT
CDR3: CASSSKGGQRAEAFF

D: -
size: -
J: TRBJ1-1
length: 13
V: TRBV10-3
DNA: TGTGCCATCAGTTTTGGAGGGAGCACTGAAGCTTTCTTT
CDR3: CAISFGGSTEAFF

D: TRBD1
size: -
J: TRBJ2-7
length: 15
V: TRBV7-9
DNA: TGTGCCAGCAGCTTGACGACAGGGATCACCTACGAGCAGTACTTC
CDR3: CASSLTTGITYEQYF

D: TRBD2
size: once
J: TRBJ2-1
length: 14
V: TRBV20-1
DNA: TGCAGTGCTAGTGGGGCTAGCGGGCGGCTGGAGCAGTTCTTC
CDR3: CSASGASGRLEQFF

D: -
size: -
J: TRBJ2-5
length: 13
V: TRBV30
DNA: TGTGCCTGGACCAGATGGAGGGGAGAGACCCAGTACTTC
CDR3: CAWTRWRGETQYF

D: TRBD1
size: -
J: TRBJ2-2
length: 15
V: TRBV6-6
DNA: TGTGCCAGCAGGGACAGGGCCCTTAACACCGGGGAGCTGTTTTTT
CDR3: CASRDRALNTGELFF

D: TRBD1
size: -
J: TRBJ2-2
length: 15
V: TRBV25-1
DNA: TGTGCCAGCAGGGGAGACAGGGGGTACGGCGGGGAGCTGTTTTTT
CDR3: CASRGDRGYGGELFF

D: -
size: -
J: TRBJ1-3
length: 19
V: TRBV4-1
DNA: TGCGCCAGCAGCCAAGCTCTGGATCACAGCCTCAGATCCCGAAACACCATATATTTT
CDR3: CASSQALDHSLRSRNTIYF

D: -
size: -
J: TRBJ2-1
length: 15
V: TRBV29-1
DNA: TGCAGCGTGAGAAACCGCGCTGATGCCTACAATGAGCAGTTCTTC
CDR3: CSVRNRADAYNEQFF

D: -
size: -
J: TRBJ2-7
length: 15
V: TRBV7-8
DNA: TGTGCCAGCAGCTCCCTAGGTTATAGCTCCTACGAGCAGTACTTC
CDR3: CASSSLGYSSYEQYF

D: TRBD1
size: -
J: TRBJ1-6
length: 15
V: TRBV6-6
DNA: TGTGCCAGCAGGGGACAGGGGGCGATTAATTCACCCCTCCACTTT
CDR3: CASRGQGAINSPLHF

D: -
size: -
J: TRBJ2-5
length: 15
V: TRBV7-9
DNA: TGTGCCAGCAGCTTAGTTGCGGGGCTCCAAGAGACCCAGTACTTC
CDR3: CASSLVAGLQETQYF

D: -
size: -
J: TRBJ2-5
length: 15
V: TRBV6-5
DNA: TGTGCCAGCAGTTCCGACAGGACGATCCAAGAGACCCAGTACTTC
CDR3: CASSSDRTIQETQYF

D: TRBD2
size: few
J: TRBJ2-2
length: 15
V: TRBV18
DNA: TGTGCCAGCTCATCTACTAGCGTAAGAACCGGGGAGCTGTTTTTT
CDR3: CASSSTSVRTGELFF

D: -
size: few
J: TRBJ1-1
length: 15
V: TRBV7-8
DNA: TGTGCCAGCAGCTTAGGGGCCTGGATGGACACTGAAGCTTTCTTT
CDR3: CASSLGAWMDTEAFF

D: -
size: -
J: TRBJ1-2
length: 11
V: TRBV28
DNA: TGTGCCAGCAGTTCCAATTATGGCTACACCTTC
CDR3: CASSSNYGYTF

D: -
size: -
J: TRBJ1-2
length: 13
V: TRBV5-1
DNA: TGCGCCAGCAGCTTAGGGGGGGACTATGGCTACACCTTC
CDR3: CASSLGGDYGYTF

D: TRBD1
size: -
J: TRBJ1-2
length: 13
V: TRBV6-5
DNA: TGTGCCAGCACATCGGACAGGTCTTATGGCTACACCTTC
CDR3: CASTSDRSYGYTF

D: -
size: -
J: TRBJ2-5
length: 16
V: TRBV13
DNA: TGTGCCAGCAGCTTAGGAGGCAGGGGAATGGTAGAGACCCAGTACTTC
CDR3: CASSLGGRGMVETQYF

D: -
size: -
J: TRBJ1-5
length: 15
V: TRBV6-1
DNA: TGTGCCAGCAGTGAATTCGGCAGGGAAGGCGAGCCCCAGCATTTT
CDR3: CASSEFGREGEPQHF

D: -
size: -
J: TRBJ1-4
length: 15
V: TRBV11-2
DNA: TGTGCCAGCAGCCCCGAGGGTTCAACTAATGAAAAACTGTTTTTT
CDR3: CASSPEGSTNEKLFF

D: -
size: -
J: TRBJ1-5
length: 14
V: TRBV5-1
DNA: TGCGCCAGCAGCTTGGTCGGGGGAAATCAGCCCCAGCATTTT
CDR3: CASSLVGGNQPQHF

D: -
size: -
J: TRBJ2-7
length: 11
V: TRBV5-5
DNA: TGTGCCAGCAGCTTCGGGAACGAGCAGTACTTC
CDR3: CASSFGNEQYF

D: TRBD1
size: -
J: TRBJ2-5
length: 14
V: TRBV11-3
DNA: TGTGCCAGCAGCTTCGGCAGGGGGCGTGAGACCCAGTACTTC
CDR3: CASSFGRGRETQYF

D: TRBD1
size: -
J: TRBJ2-5
length: 14
V: TRBV7-8
DNA: TGTGCCAGCAGGTCCGGGACAGGGCGGGAGACCCAGTACTTC
CDR3: CASRSGTGRETQYF

D: -
size: -
J: TRBJ1-5
length: 16
V: TRBV18
DNA: TGTGCCAGCTCACCGAGTATCTCCTATAGCAATCAGCCCCAGCATTTT
CDR3: CASSPSISYSNQPQHF

D: -
size: -
J: TRBJ1-1
length: 13
V: TRBV30
DNA: TGTGCCTGGCAGGCCGACATTTGGACTGAAGCTTTCTTT
CDR3: CAWQADIWTEAFF

D: TRBD1
size: -
J: TRBJ1-5
length: 15
V: TRBV28
DNA: TGTGCCAGCAGTTCAATAGGACAGGGAGGCAGGCCCCAGCATTTT
CDR3: CASSSIGQGGRPQHF

D: -
size: once
J: TRBJ2-7
length: 16
V: TRBV5-5
DNA: TGTGCCAGCAGCTCGGGCCAGGGGGGATCCCCTATCGAGCAGTACTTC
CDR3: CASSSGQGGSPIEQYF

D: -
size: -
J: TRBJ1-1
length: 16
V: TRBV5-1
DNA: TGCGCCAGCCAAGGGGGAGAAACGCTAGTGAACACTGAAGCTTTCTTT
CDR3: CASQGGETLVNTEAFF

D: TRBD1
size: -
J: TRBJ2-2
length: 18
V: TRBV10-2
DNA: TGCGCCAGCAGTGAGTCTCGCTTGGGACAGGGGTACACCGGGGAGCTGTTTTTT
CDR3: CASSESRLGQGYTGELFF

D: -
size: -
J: TRBJ1-5
length: 13
V: TRBV19
DNA: TGTGCCAGTAGTAACACAGGGAATCAGCCCCAGCATTTT
CDR3: CASSNTGNQPQHF

D: TRBD1
size: -
J: TRBJ2-3
length: 15
V: TRBV5-1
DNA: TGCGCCAGCAGCTCGGGACAGTTTAGCACAGATACGCAGTATTTT
CDR3: CASSSGQFSTDTQYF